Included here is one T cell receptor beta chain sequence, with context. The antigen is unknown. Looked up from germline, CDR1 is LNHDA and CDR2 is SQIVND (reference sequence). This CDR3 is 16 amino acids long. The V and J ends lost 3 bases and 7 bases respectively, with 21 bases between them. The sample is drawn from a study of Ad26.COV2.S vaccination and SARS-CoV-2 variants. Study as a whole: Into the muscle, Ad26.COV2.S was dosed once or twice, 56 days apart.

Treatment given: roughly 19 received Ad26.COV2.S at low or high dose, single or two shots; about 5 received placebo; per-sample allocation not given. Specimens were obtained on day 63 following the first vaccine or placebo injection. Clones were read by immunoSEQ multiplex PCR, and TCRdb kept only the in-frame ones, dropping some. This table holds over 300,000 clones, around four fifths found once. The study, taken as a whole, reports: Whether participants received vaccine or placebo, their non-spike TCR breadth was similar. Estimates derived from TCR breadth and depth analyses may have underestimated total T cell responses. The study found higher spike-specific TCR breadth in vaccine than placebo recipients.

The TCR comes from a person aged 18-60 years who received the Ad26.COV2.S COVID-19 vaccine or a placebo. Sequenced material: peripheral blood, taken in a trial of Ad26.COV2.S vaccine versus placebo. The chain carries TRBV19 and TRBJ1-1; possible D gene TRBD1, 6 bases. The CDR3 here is CASSIVGALQGNEAFF. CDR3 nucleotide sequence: TGTGCCAGTAGTATCGTCGGAGCATTACAGGGTAATGAAGCTTTCTTT.